This T cell receptor (beta chain) was sequenced for a study of cytomegalovirus exposure and HLA in healthy donors. Study results and limitations: In an earlier analysis, productive rearrangement rates for most beta V segments clustered near 90% or 30%.

The PCR contained 60 Vbeta and 13 Jbeta primers. Using immunoSEQ multiplex PCR, the repertoire was profiled, and TCRdb retains in-frame clones only, with some absent. The sample shows approximately 130,000 clones, roughly 77% of them seen only once. This clone was picked up a small number of times. Its antigen is undetermined. Its ends do not fully match the called genes, so a read error is possible. The CDR3 runs 14 residues. Germline V gene data show CDR1 as SEHNR and CDR2 as FQNEAQ (reference sequence). This receptor was identified in a man aged 18 to 30 in good health and CMV-seronegative. The sample consisted of PBMCs. The V gene is TRBV7-9, the J gene TRBJ2-3, with D possibly TRBD2 on 5 matching bases. CDR3 DNA: TGTTCCAGCAGCTTAGGAGGAATCACAGATACGCAGTATTTT. This codes for CSSSLGGITDTQYF.